Sequencing of this TCR beta chain was carried out in a study of blood T cell repertoires in COVID-19. Study as a whole: Italy, Spain and the United States were the sources of the convalescent and acute COVID-19 samples. From T cells, B-cell-depleted T cells, or PBMCs came the material, which was cDNA or gDNA.

In the original analysis: The assay estimated nucleated cells by amplifying reference gene primers. Using immunoSEQ multiplex PCR, the repertoire was profiled, and TCRdb retains in-frame clones only, with some absent. The V and J calls and the clone size are those of that table, but D and trimming were determined from the DNA. The top ten clones hold roughly 7% of a sample with hundreds of thousands of clones, 88% of them seen once. The V and J ends lost 7 bases and 4 bases, in that order; junction bases with no gene match: 5. The CDR3 totals 13 residues. CDR1 is MNHEY, CDR2 SVGAGI, per germline. V and J are TRBV6-5 and TRBJ2-5, with TRBD1 matching over 8 bases. Sample: peripheral blood. The receptor was isolated from a woman in her 30s who had recovered from COVID-19. CDR3 loop: CASTGQGRETQYF. The CDR3 bases are TGTGCCAGCACCGGACAGGGTCGAGAGACCCAGTACTTC.